This T cell receptor beta chain derives from a study of CD4 and CD8 cells across lung adenocarcinoma regions. As to this clonotype: No conserved phenylalanine or tryptophan ends this CDR3, so it is likely a read error. The DNA is omitted, as the CDR3 cannot be located on it reliably, and the CDR3 follows TCRdb's listing.

The CDR3 is 13 residues long, counting both termini. CDR1 MNHEY and CDR2 SVGEGT come from the germline V gene. In TCRdb, the PCR reads were re-called with MiXCR into one record per CDR3 protein. The table records about 12,000 distinct CDR3 sequences, roughly 51% of them present only once. Localized lung adenocarcinoma, a non-small cell lung cancer, affected the donors. Material: CD8+ T cells from the center of a lung tumor. This receptor was obtained from a female donor with lung adenocarcinoma. The CD4 and CD8 labels of this study may be unreliable. The rearrangement uses TRBV6-2 or TRBV6-3 and TRBJ2-5; TRBD1, the table's D call, was not compared with the DNA. CDR3 residues: CASSYSGQGRSYV.